Below, one TCR beta chain is given with its context. As yet, its antigen is unknown. Reverse transcription of all isolated RNA meant that expressed TCRB transcripts were sequenced. The assay was immunoSEQ multiplex PCR, and TCRdb's table has in-frame clones only and misses some. In the table there are 450,000 to 550,000 clones, approximately 31% of which are singletons. Germline CDR1 and CDR2: ENHRY and SYGVKD. The CDR3 is 14 amino acids. V gave up 10 bases and J gave up 10 bases, with 23 bases separating them. The sample belongs to a study of beta chain features in type 1 diabetes. A sort by CD45RO/CCR7/CD25/CD127/CD95/CD27 yielded CD4+ naive, central memory, regulatory and stem cell-like memory cells. General study results and limits: Whatever favoring of shorter templates PCR might show would apply equally to patients and controls.

The rearrangement joins TRBV10-3 to TRBJ2-1, with D tentatively TRBD1 or TRBD2 (5 bases each). This TCR came from a man between 18 and 35 years old in good health. The sample taken for sequencing was naive CD4+ T cells from blood. CDR3 coding DNA: TGTGCCAGCTTCCGGGACGATCGAAATGGGGAGCAGTTCTTC. This gives the protein CASFRDDRNGEQFF.